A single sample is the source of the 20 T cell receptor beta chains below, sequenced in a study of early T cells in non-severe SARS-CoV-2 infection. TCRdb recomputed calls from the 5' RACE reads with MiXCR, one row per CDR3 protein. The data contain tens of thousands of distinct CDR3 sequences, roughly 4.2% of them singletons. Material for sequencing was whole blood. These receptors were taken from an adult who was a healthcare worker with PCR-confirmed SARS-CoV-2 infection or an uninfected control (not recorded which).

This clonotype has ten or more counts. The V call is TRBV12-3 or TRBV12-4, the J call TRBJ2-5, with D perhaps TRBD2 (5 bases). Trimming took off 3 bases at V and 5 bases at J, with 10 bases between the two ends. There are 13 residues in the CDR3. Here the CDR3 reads CASSFRGFETQYF. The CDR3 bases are TGTGCCAGCAGTTTCCGGGGTTTCGAGACCCAGTACTTC.

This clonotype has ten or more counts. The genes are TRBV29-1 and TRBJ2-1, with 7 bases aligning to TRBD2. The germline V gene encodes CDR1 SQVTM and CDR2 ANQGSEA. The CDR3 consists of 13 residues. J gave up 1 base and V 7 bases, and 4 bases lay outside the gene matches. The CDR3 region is CSAREASYNEQFF. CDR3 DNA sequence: TGCAGCGCACGGGAGGCGTCCTACAATGAGCAGTTCTTC.

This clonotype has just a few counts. The CDR3 nucleotides read TGTGCCAGCTCACCCGAGACAGATTATGGCTACACCTTC. It translates to CASSPETDYGYTF. This chain connects TRBV18 to TRBJ1-2; maybe TRBD1 (5 bases). The CDR3 has 13 residues. The germline V and J ends were trimmed by 3 bases and 5 bases, with 10 bases remaining between them. CDR1 is KGHSH, CDR2 LQKENI, per germline.

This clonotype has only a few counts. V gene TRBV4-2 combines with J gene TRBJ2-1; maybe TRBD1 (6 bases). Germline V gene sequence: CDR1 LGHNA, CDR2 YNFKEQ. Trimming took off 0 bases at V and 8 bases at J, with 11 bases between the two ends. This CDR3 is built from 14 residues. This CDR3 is CASSQDWGRDEQFF. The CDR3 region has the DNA TGTGCCAGCAGCCAAGATTGGGGGCGGGATGAGCAGTTCTTC.

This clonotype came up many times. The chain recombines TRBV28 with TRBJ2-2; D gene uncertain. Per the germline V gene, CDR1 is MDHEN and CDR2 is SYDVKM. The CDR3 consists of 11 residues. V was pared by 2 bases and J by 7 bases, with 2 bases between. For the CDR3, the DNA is TGTGCCAGCAGTTTAATCGGGGAGCTGTTTTTT. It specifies CASSLIGELFF.

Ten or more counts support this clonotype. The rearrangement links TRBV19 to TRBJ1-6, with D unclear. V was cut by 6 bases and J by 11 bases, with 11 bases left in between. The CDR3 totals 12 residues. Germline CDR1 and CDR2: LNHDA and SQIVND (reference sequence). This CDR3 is CASSPGDPPLHF. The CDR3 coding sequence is TGTGCCAGTAGCCCAGGCGATCCACCCCTCCACTTT.

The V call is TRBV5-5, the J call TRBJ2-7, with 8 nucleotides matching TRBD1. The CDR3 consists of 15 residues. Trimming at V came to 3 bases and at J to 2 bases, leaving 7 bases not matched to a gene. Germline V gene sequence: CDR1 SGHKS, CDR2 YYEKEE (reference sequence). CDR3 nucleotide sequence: TGTGCCAGCAGCTGGGTCGCAGGGGGCCCCTACGAGCAGTACTTC. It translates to CASSWVAGGPYEQYF.

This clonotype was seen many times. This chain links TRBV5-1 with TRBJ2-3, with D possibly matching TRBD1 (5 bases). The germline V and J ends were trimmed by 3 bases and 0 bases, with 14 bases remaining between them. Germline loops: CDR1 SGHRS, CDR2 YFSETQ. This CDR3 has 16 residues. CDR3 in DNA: TGCGCCAGCAGCTCATCGGACACGACTAGCACAGATACGCAGTATTTT. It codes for CASSSSDTTSTDTQYF.

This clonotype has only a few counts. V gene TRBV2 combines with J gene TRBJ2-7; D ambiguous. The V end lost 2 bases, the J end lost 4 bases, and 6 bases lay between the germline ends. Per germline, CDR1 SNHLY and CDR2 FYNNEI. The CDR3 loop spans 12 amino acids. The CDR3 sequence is CASSELGYEQYF. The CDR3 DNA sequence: TGTGCCAGCAGTGAACTTGGGTACGAGCAGTACTTC. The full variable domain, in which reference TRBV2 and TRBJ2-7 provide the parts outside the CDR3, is EPEVTQTPSHQVTQMGQEVILRCVPISNHLYFYWYRQILGQKVEFLVSFYNNEISEKSEIFDDQFSVERPDGSNFTLKIRSTKLEDSAMYFCASSELGYEQYFGPGTRLTVT.

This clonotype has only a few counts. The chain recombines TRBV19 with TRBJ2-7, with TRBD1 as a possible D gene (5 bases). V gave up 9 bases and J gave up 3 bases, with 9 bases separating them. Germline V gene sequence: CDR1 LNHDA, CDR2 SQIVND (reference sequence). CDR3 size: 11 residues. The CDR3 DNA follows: TGTGCCAGCAGCCAGGGCTACGAGCAGTACTTC. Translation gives CASSQGYEQYF.

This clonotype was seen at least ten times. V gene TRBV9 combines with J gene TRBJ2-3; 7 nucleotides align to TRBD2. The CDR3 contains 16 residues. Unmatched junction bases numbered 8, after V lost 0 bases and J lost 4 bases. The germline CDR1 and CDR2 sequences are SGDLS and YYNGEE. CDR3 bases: TGTGCCAGCAGCGTAGGTGGCGGGACTACATCAGATACGCAGTATTTT. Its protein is CASSVGGGTTSDTQYF.

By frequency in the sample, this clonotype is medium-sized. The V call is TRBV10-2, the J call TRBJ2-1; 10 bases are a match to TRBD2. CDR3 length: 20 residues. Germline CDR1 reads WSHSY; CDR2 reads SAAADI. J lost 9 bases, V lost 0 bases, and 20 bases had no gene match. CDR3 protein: CASSESARRASGRRVGEQFF. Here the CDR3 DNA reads TGCGCCAGCAGTGAGTCCGCAAGGCGGGCTAGCGGGAGAAGGGTGGGTGAGCAGTTCTTC.

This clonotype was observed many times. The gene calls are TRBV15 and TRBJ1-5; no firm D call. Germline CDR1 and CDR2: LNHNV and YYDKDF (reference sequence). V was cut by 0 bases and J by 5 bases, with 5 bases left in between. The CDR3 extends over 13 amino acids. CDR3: CATSRERDQPQHF. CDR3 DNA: TGTGCCACCAGCAGAGAAAGGGATCAGCCCCAGCATTTT.

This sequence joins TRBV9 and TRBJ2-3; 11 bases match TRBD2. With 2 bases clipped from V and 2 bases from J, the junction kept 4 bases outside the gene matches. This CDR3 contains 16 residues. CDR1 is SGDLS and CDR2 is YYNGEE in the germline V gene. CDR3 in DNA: TGTGCCAGCAGCGTGACTAGCGGGGCCGTCACAGATACGCAGTATTTT. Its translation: CASSVTSGAVTDTQYF.

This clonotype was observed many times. The CDR3 sequence: CASSLGRTGFNPTDTQYF. The DNA for the CDR3 is TGTGCCAGCAGTTTAGGGCGGACAGGGTTTAACCCCACAGATACGCAGTATTTT. The chain links TRBV12-3 or TRBV12-4 to TRBJ2-3; 8 nucleotides line up with TRBD1. The CDR3 consists of 18 residues. V was clipped by 1 base and J by 2 bases; unmatched bases: 11.

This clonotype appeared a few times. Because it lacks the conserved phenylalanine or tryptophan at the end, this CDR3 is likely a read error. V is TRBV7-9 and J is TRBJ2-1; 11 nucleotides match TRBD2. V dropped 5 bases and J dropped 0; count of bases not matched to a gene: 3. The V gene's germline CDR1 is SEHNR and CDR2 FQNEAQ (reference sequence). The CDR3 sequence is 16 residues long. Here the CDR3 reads CASSPTSGSSYNEQFS. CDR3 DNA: TGTGCCAGCAGCCCTACTAGCGGGAGCTCCTACAATGAGCAGTTCTCC.

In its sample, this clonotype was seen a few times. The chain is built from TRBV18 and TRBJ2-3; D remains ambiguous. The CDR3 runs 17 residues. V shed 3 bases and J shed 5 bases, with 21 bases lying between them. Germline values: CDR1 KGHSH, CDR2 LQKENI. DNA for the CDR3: TGTGCCAGCTCACCGGCTCCAAGGGTGCCCACACGAGATACGCAGTATTTT. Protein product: CASSPAPRVPTRDTQYF.

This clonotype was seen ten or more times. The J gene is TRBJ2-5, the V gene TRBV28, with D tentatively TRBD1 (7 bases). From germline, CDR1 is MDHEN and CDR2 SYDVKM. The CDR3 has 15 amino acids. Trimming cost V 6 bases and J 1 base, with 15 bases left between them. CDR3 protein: CASRGTAGAQETQYF. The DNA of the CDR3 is TGTGCCAGCAGGGGGACAGCGGGCGCCCAAGAGACCCAGTACTTC.

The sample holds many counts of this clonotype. CDR3 in amino acids: CASFTGGFMVQPQHF. In DNA, the CDR3 is TGTGCCAGCTTTACAGGGGGCTTTATGGTTCAGCCCCAGCATTTT. The chain combines TRBV6-1 with TRBJ1-5, with TRBD1 matching 9 bases. The CDR3 totals 15 residues. Unmatched junction bases numbered 11, after V lost 8 bases and J lost 6 bases. Germline V CDR1 and CDR2: MNHNS, SASEGT.

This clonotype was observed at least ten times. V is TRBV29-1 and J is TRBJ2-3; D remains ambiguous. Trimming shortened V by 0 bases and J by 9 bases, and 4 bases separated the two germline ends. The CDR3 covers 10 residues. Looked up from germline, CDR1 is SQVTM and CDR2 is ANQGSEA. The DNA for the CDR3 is TGCAGCGTTGAAGAAGGGACGCAGTATTTT. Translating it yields CSVEEGTQYF.